The 20 T cell receptor beta chains listed next were all sequenced from one sample in a study of long-term antiretroviral therapy in people with HIV. Version v3.0 of the immunoSEQ assay was performed at survey level. TCRdb's table, derived via immunoSEQ multiplex PCR, lists solely in-frame clones and lacks some. Of 15,000 to 20,000 clones listed, 80% were seen once; the top ten hold 14%. Sequences were derived from unsorted PBMCs, sampled 2.9 years after starting antiretroviral therapy. Receptors originate from a woman under 40 with HIV.

The gene calls are TRBV6-6 and TRBJ1-1; 7 positions agree with TRBD1. V dropped 6 bases and J dropped 0; count of bases not matched to a gene: 10. The germline V gene has CDR1 MNHNY and CDR2 SVGAGI (reference sequence). There are 16 residues in the CDR3. For the CDR3, the DNA is TGTGCCAGCAGACCCAGGGGGGGCTTCGTGAACACTGAAGCTTTCTTT. Its protein is CASRPRGGFVNTEAFF.

The chain recombines TRBV7-2 with TRBJ1-2; D not resolved. Germline V gives CDR1 SGHTA, CDR2 FQGNSA. CDR3 length equals 14 residues. Trimming shortened V by 4 bases and J by 7 bases, and 16 bases separated the two germline ends. The CDR3 DNA reads TGTGCCAGCAGCTATTCGGAGGTAAATTTTGGCTACACCTTC. This sequence encodes CASSYSEVNFGYTF.

The chain recombines TRBV5-1 with TRBJ2-5; D unclear. CDR3 length equals 11 residues. V dropped 2 bases and J dropped 5 bases, with 4 bases sitting between them. Germline-derived CDR1 and CDR2 are SGHRS and YFSETQ. CDR3 region: CASSLSETQYF. As DNA, the CDR3 is TGCGCCAGCAGCTTAAGTGAGACCCAGTACTTC. Complete variable domain (other parts from reference TRBV5-1 and TRBJ2-5): KAGVTQTPRYLIKTRGQQVTLSCSPISGHRSVSWYQQTPGQGLQFLFEYFSETQRNKGNFPGRFSGRQFSNSRSEMNVSTLELGDSALYLCASSLSETQYFGPGTRLLVL.

The chain links TRBV5-4 to TRBJ1-2; possibly TRBD1 for D (5 bases). The CDR3 spans 15 residues. Germline-derived CDR1 and CDR2 are SGHNT and YYREEE (reference sequence). V was trimmed by 0 bases and J by 1 base, leaving 10 bases between them. CDR3 amino acids: CASSLGGTLNYGYTF. The CDR3 DNA follows: TGTGCCAGCAGCTTGGGGGGGACCCTTAACTATGGCTACACCTTC. The full variable domain, completed using reference TRBV5-4 and TRBJ1-2, is ETGVTQSPTHLIKTRGQQVTLRCSSQSGHNTVSWYQQALGQGPQFIFQYYREEENGRGNFPPRFSGLQFPNYSSELNVNALELDDSALYLCASSLGGTLNYGYTFGSGTRLTVV.

This chain uses TRBV23-1 with TRBJ1-6, with no clear D. TRBV23-1 is recorded as an ORF, its role being uncertain. The CDR3 has 17 residues. V lost 0 bases to trimming and J lost 0 bases, with 9 bases between them. CDR3 coding DNA: TGCGCCAGCAGTCAATCGAACGGGTGCTCCTATAATTCACCCCTCCACTTT. Translating gives CASSQSNGCSYNSPLHF.

CDR3 in amino acids: CASSLIGGSSNQPQHF. The CDR3 DNA reads TGTGCCAGCAGCTTAATAGGAGGATCTAGCAATCAGCCCCAGCATTTT. V gene TRBV7-8 combines with J gene TRBJ1-5; the D is unclear. CDR3 length equals 16 residues. Per the germline V gene, CDR1 is SGHVS and CDR2 is FQNEAQ. Trimming left V 2 bases short and J 0 bases short, with 11 bases between.

The genes are TRBV6-7 and TRBJ2-7; D possibly corresponds to TRBD1 (5 bases). TRBV6-7 is reported as an ORF; its role is uncertain. The length of the CDR3 is 15 residues. The germline V and J ends were trimmed by 0 bases and 3 bases, with 12 bases remaining between them. The CDR3 region is CASSYSNRRVYEQYV. The CDR3 DNA reads as TGTGCCAGCAGTTACTCTAACAGGAGAGTCTACGAGCAGTACGTC.

CDR3 bases: TGTGCCTGGCGGCAGGGCAATTCACCCCTCCACTTT. Encoded protein: CAWRQGNSPLHF. This chain connects TRBV30 to TRBJ1-6; maybe TRBD1 (5 bases). The CDR3 runs to 12 residues. V was clipped by 5 bases and J by 7 bases, with 9 bases between them. Per germline, CDR1 GTSNPN and CDR2 SVGIG (reference sequence). Full variable domain (rest looked up from reference TRBV30 and TRBJ1-6): SQTIHQWPATLVQPVGSPLSLECTVEGTSNPNLYWYRQAAGRGLQLLFYSVGIGQISSEVPQNLSASRPQDRQFILSSKKLLLSDSGFYLCAWRQGNSPLHFGNGTRLTVT.

The chain carries TRBV21-1 and TRBJ2-7; the D call TRBD1 from the table was never checked on the DNA. TRBV21-1 is recorded as a pseudogene. The CDR3 runs to 14 residues. CDR3 region: CASRVRDSHYEQYF. CDR3 sequence (DNA): TGTGCCAGCAGGGTCCGGGACAGCCACTACGAGCAGTACTTC.

This clone was seen a few times. The CDR3 DNA is TGTGCCAGCAGCTTAGATCTCGGGGGGGCTTTTATCGGGGAGCTGTTTTTT. It is translated as CASSLDLGGAFIGELFF. The V and J genes are TRBV11-3 and TRBJ2-2; 8 bases agree with TRBD2. Germline trimming cut 0 bases from V and 7 bases from J; bases unmatched to any gene: 10. The CDR3 spans 17 residues. Germline-derived CDR1 and CDR2 are SGHNT and YENEEA.

The gene calls are TRBV19 and TRBJ2-1, with D maybe TRBD1 (6 bases). The germline gives CDR1 LNHDA, CDR2 SQIVND (reference sequence). The V and J ends lost 3 bases and 5 bases respectively, with 14 bases between them. The CDR3 totals 15 residues. The DNA for the CDR3 is TGTGCCAGTAGTATCCCCCCGCACAGGGACAATGAGCAGTTCTTC. This translates into CASSIPPHRDNEQFF.

This clone was seen just once. This chain connects TRBV6-5 to TRBJ2-3; TRBD2 might be the D (7 bases). The length of the CDR3 is 15 residues. Germline V gives CDR1 MNHEY, CDR2 SVGAGI. Trimming left V 5 bases short and J 7 bases short, with 19 bases between. CDR3 loop: CASSASWGGENTQYF. The DNA of the CDR3 is TGTGCCAGCAGTGCCTCATGGGGGGGCGAAAATACGCAGTATTTT.

This clone has just a few counts. V gene TRBV12-5 combines with J gene TRBJ1-2, with D hard to call. This CDR3 is 13 amino acids long. Between the trimmed V and J ends, which lost 4 bases and 5 bases, there was a span of 11 bases. In germline, CDR1 is LGHNT, CDR2 FRNRAP. The CDR3 sequence: CASGSRTAYGYTF. CDR3 DNA: TGTGCTAGTGGTTCCCGGACGGCGTATGGCTACACCTTC. Supplemented by reference TRBV12-5 and TRBJ1-2, the full variable domain reads DARVTQTPRHKVTEMGQEVTMRCQPILGHNTVFWYRQTMMQGLELLAYFRNRAPLDDSGMPKDRFSAEMPDATLATLKIQPSEPRDSAVYFCASGSRTAYGYTFGSGTRLTVV.

The chain carries TRBV9 and TRBJ2-3; D ambiguous. Germline V gene lookup returns CDR1 SGDLS and CDR2 YYNGEE. The CDR3 consists of 16 residues. The V gene lost 1 base and the J gene lost 2 bases, with 14 bases spanning the gap. The CDR3 loop reads CASSVKASTLTDTQYF. CDR3 bases: TGTGCCAGCAGCGTAAAGGCCTCTACTCTCACAGATACGCAGTATTTT.

The chain combines TRBV30 with TRBJ1-2; D remains ambiguous. The CDR3 is 14 amino acids. V dropped 0 bases and J dropped 8 bases, with 16 bases sitting between them. Germline CDR1 and CDR2: GTSNPN and SVGIG (reference sequence). CDR3 amino acids: CAWSVGPALRGYTF. CDR3 DNA sequence: TGTGCCTGGAGTGTTGGACCGGCTCTGAGGGGCTACACCTTC.

The chain is built from TRBV10-1 and TRBJ1-1; the D gene is possibly TRBD1 (5 bases). CDR3 length: 14 amino acids. V gave up 6 bases and J gave up 4 bases, with 15 bases separating them. Germline V gene data show CDR1 as WNHNN and CDR2 as SYGVQD (reference sequence). The CDR3 spells CASSEGSLGTEAFF. In DNA, the CDR3 is TGCGCCAGCAGCGAGGGGAGCCTAGGCACTGAAGCTTTCTTT.

The genes are TRBV29-1 and TRBJ1-1; D not resolved. CDR1 SQVTM and CDR2 ANQGSEA come from the germline V gene. This CDR3 is 15 amino acids long. The germline V and J ends were trimmed by 1 base and 4 bases, with 16 bases remaining between them. CDR3 loop: CSVEGQVVVGTEAFF. The CDR3 coding sequence is TGCAGCGTTGAAGGGCAGGTTGTCGTGGGCACTGAAGCTTTCTTT.

The chain links TRBV2 to TRBJ1-5; D unclear. This CDR3 spans 15 amino acids. V was shortened by 1 base and J by 7 bases, with 14 bases between the two germline ends. CDR1 and CDR2 from the germline V gene are SNHLY and FYNNEI. The CDR3 protein is CASSEDVGILQPQHF. Written as DNA, the CDR3 is TGTGCCAGCAGTGAAGACGTGGGGATTCTACAGCCCCAGCATTTT.

The chain couples TRBV6-5 to TRBJ1-1; 7 bases line up with TRBD1. CDR1 is MNHEY and CDR2 is SVGAGI in the germline V gene. With V trimmed by 10 bases and J by 1 base, 9 bases remained unmatched. The CDR3 runs to 14 residues. For the CDR3, the DNA is TGTGCCACCCATTGGACAGGCCGGAACACTGAAGCTTTCTTT. Translation gives CATHWTGRNTEAFF.

On this clone: Other nucleotide sequences from this sample produce the same CDR3. The gene calls are TRBV13 and TRBJ1-2; TRBD1 might be the D (6 bases). Trimming cost V 2 bases and J 2 bases, with 9 bases left between them. This CDR3 region has 14 residues. Germline-derived CDR1 and CDR2 are PRHDT and FYEKMQ (reference sequence). The CDR3 loop reads CASSLLTGNYGYTF. DNA for the CDR3: TGTGCCAGCAGCTTACTAACAGGGAACTATGGCTACACCTTC.